The T cell receptor (beta chain) described here comes from a study of draining lymph node invasion in breast cancer (dated by TCRdb to about 2020). Notes on the research overall: Metastasis in lymph nodes was diagnosed using histology and cytokeratin immunohistochemistry and was confirmed with EpCAM/CD45 flow cytometry. In a separate targeted assay, bulk TCR-beta CDR3 sequencing compared sorted memory regulatory T cells and memory conventional CD4 T cells across breast cancer tissues. Matched non-invaded and tumor-invaded tumor-draining lymph nodes plus the primary tumor were contributed by each patient, with both Treg and Tconv subsets profiled. The separate targeted TCR sequencing covered lymph nodes from five or six patients, with primary tumors sequenced for three of those patients. Broad study findings and their caveats: The tumor top-100 clone tracking analysis could be carried out in only a couple of patients. Across all tissues in the targeted TCR-seq data, Tregs appeared to be more clonally expanded than Tconvs, and both subsets showed lower diversity in tumor than in lymph nodes. Whether Treg conversion occurred in a given organ or whether converted Tregs recirculated between nodes and tumor could not be resolved from the data. Some of the top 100 tumor clones were detected in invaded and non-invaded nodes, suggesting recirculation between tumor and draining nodes. Roughly 13-22% of Treg TCRs were shared with Tconvs per tissue, interpreted as suggesting peripheral Treg induction. TCRs shared between Treg and Tconv subsets were regarded as suggestive, but not proof, of a common clonal origin.

Memory regulatory T cells were sorted as CD4+ CD45RA- CD25high cells. Whether a tumor-draining lymph node counted as invaded or non-invaded depended on the presence or absence of metastatic tumor cells. Before staining and sorting, a Miltenyi Pan T Cell isolation kit was used to pre-enrich the T cells. Immunohistochemistry for estrogen receptor, progesterone receptor, HER2 and Ki-67 was used to characterize primary tumors. Fresh surgical tissue was processed within a few hours after surgery by being cut into small fragments. Tissue fragments were enzymatically digested with Liberase TL plus DNase for about 22 minutes and were then filtered through a 40-micrometer strainer. After DAPI live/dead staining, cells were sorted on a BD FACS Aria II at roughly 97-99% purity. Sorted cells were lysed in TCL buffer, and RNA was purified using a Norgen Single Cell RNA purification kit that included DNase treatment.

The library was generated by bulk RNA-seq. For sequencing, an Illumina HiSeq 2500 was employed. Regarding the original processing steps: CDR3 sequences in the separate targeted TCR-seq dataset were extracted from raw reads and quantified using MiXCR version 2.1.5 with default parameters. TCR-beta clones in the separate targeted TCR-seq dataset were defined according to the combination of V gene, J gene and CDR3 sequence. The separate targeted TCR-seq dataset was filtered by first dropping clones with fewer than three counts and then keeping only the 90% most strongly expressed clones in each sample. The separate targeted TCR-seq dataset calculated Treg-Tconv overlap for each tissue as the number of shared clones divided by the total number of Treg clones, multiplied by 100. The public reads were run again by TCRdb, first through fastp at Q25 and then through MiXCR, and only productive beta chains were kept. CDR3 protein sequences are deduplicated, and each keeps its most common genes and DNA. These V and J calls originate from TCRdb's pipeline instead of the authors' own analysis. The sample contains 1,100 or so distinct CDR3 sequences, approximately 61% of them found a single time. The top ten clonotypes cover about 9.4% of the sample.

V loses 1 base of germline sequence and J loses 8 bases, and the interval between the two ends is 8 bases. The germline V gene (reference sequence) supplies CDR1 LNHNV and CDR2 YYDKDF. CDR3 length: 12 amino acids, cysteine to phenylalanine. Of all the DNA, just the CDR3 is kept, 36 bases in frame from base 1. Regarding this clonotype: Its antigen specificity is not known. No much larger clone is present one base from it, and per-base qualities are unavailable.

The rearranged segments are TRBV15 and TRBJ1-2; TRBD1 is a possible D gene, resting on 5 matching bases. Sequencing used sorted memory Tregs from a lymph node. In light of the paper, this sample's cell subset or site label describes: CD45RA-negative sorted CD4+ T cells (memory Tconv or effector/memory Treg). The sequence was obtained from a female donor with luminal breast cancer. The bases are TGTGCCACCAGCAGAGGGCAGGGAGGCTACACCTTC. Translated, this gives CATSRGQGGYTF.